The clone carrying this TCR beta chain was detected ten times or more. Its antigen is as yet unknown. TCRdb independently ran MiXCR on the RT-PCR reads; one entry per CDR3 protein. The table has some 600,000 distinct CDR3 sequences, 12% to 15% seen once; the top ten hold about 7.6%. The germline CDR1 and CDR2 sequences are MDHEN and SYDVKM. This CDR3 has 20 amino acids. The trim removed 1 base at V and 6 bases at J, leaving 24 bases unmatched. The record originates from a study of response to subunit inactivated influenza vaccine. Study conclusions and caveats: That few new T cells are recruited by each seasonal influenza vaccination was the authors' suggestion.

The rearrangement uses TRBV28 and TRBJ2-7; 7 nucleotides agree with TRBD1. This sequence originates from a man aged 45-60 years who received an inactivated influenza vaccine. The sequenced sample was PBMCs from blood, obtained roughly 2 weeks before vaccination. The CDR3 sequence is CASSLFPPDIPDRPLSEQYF. The CDR3, as DNA: TGTGCCAGCAGTTTATTTCCACCGGATATACCGGACAGGCCCCTTTCCGAGCAGTACTTC.